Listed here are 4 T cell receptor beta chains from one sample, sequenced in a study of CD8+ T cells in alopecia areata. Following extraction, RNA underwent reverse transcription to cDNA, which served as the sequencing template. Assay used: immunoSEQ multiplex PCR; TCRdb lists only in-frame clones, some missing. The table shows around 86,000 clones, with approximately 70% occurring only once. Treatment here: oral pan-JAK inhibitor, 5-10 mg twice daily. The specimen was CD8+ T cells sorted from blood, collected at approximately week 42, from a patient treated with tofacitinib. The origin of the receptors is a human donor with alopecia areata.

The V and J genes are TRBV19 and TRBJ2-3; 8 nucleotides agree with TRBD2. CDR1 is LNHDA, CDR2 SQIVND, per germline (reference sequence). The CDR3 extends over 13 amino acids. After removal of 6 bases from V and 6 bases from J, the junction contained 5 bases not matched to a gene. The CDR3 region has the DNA TGTGCCAGTAGCGGGGGGGGAGTTGATACGCAGTATTTT. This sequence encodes CASSGGGVDTQYF. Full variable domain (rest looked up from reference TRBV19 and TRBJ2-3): DGGITQSPKYLFRKEGQNVTLSCEQNLNHDAMYWYRQDPGQGLRLIYYSQIVNDFQKGDIAEGYSVSREKKESFPLTVTSAQKNPTAFYLCASSGGGVDTQYFGPGTRLTVL.

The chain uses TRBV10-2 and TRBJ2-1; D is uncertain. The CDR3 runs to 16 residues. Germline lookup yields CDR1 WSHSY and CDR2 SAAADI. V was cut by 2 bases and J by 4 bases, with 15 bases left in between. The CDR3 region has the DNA TGCGCCAGCAGTGAGATGTCCTCCTTGGGTTACAATGAGCAGTTCTTC. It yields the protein CASSEMSSLGYNEQFF.

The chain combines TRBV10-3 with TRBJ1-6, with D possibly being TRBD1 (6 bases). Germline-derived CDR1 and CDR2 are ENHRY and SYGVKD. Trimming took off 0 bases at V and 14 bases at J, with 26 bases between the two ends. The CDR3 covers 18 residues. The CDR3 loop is CAISESMRLGHRSEALHF. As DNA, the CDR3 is TGTGCCATCAGTGAGTCCATGAGATTGGGACACCGGTCTGAAGCCCTCCACTTT.

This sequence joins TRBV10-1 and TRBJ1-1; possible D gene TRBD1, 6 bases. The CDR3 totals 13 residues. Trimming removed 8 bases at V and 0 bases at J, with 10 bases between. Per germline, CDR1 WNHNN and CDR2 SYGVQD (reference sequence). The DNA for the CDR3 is TGCGCCAGCCGGACAGCCATGAACACTGAAGCTTTCTTT. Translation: CASRTAMNTEAFF.